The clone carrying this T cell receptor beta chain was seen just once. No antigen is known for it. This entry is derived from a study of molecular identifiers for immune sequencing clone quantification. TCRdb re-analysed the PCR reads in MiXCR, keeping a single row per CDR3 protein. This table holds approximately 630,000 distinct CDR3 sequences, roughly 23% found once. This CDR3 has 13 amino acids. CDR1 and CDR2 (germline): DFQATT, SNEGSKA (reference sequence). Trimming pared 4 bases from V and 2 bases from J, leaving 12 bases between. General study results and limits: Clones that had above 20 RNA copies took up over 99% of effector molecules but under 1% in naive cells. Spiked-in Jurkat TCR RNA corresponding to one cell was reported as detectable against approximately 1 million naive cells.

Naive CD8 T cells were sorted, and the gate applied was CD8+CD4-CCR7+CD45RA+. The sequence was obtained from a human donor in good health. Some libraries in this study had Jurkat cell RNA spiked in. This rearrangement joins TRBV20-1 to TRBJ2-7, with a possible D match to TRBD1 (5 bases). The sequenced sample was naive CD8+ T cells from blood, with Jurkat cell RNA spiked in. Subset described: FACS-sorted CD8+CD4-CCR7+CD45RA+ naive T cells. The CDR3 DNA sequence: TGCAGTGCTACGGCAGGGCACACCTACGAGCAGTACTTC. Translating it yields CSATAGHTYEQYF.